This T cell receptor beta chain comes out of a study of blood T cell repertoires in COVID-19. Across the whole study: PBMCs, B-cell-depleted T cells, or T cells provided the cDNA or gDNA that made up the material.

The assay was immunoSEQ multiplex PCR, and TCRdb's table has in-frame clones only and misses some. The profile shows about 380,000 clones, roughly 86% of them singletons. The V and J ends lost 1 base and 4 bases respectively, with 14 bases between them. From germline, CDR1 is SGHTA and CDR2 FQGNSA. CDR3 length: 15 residues. Participants were aged about 18 to 100 years from approximately 23 US areas. The recovered donors of Cohort 3 showed two negative PCRs, clearance, or symptom resolution. The sequenced sample consisted of PBMCs or T cells enriched from blood (not recorded which). The genes are TRBV7-2 and TRBJ2-7, with D possibly matching TRBD2 (5 bases). This clonotype was sampled from a man under 40 who had recovered from COVID-19. DNA of the CDR3: TGTGCCAGCAGCTTAGATGGACTCCCCTTTTACGAGCAGTACTTC. Residues: CASSLDGLPFYEQYF.